This T cell receptor (beta chain) was sequenced during a study of blood T cell repertoires in COVID-19. V gave up 6 bases and J gave up 6 bases, with 8 bases separating them. This CDR3 spans 12 amino acids. Per the germline V gene, CDR1 is MGHRA and CDR2 is YSYEKL. Profiled with immunoSEQ multiplex PCR; TCRdb holds only in-frame clones, not every one. The data show 300,000 to 450,000 clones, 85% to 90% seen once. Across 20 to 25 US areas, participants ranged in age from about 18 to 100 years. Participants were placed into cohorts based on the clinical history they reported. This chain uses TRBV4-1 with TRBJ2-2; a possible D gene is TRBD1 (5 bases). The clonotype comes from a young man who had recovered from COVID-19. Material: PBMCs or T cells enriched from blood (not recorded which). Here the CDR3 reads CASSPGSGELFF. CDR3 nucleotides: TGCGCCAGCAGTCCAGGGTCCGGGGAGCTGTTTTTT.